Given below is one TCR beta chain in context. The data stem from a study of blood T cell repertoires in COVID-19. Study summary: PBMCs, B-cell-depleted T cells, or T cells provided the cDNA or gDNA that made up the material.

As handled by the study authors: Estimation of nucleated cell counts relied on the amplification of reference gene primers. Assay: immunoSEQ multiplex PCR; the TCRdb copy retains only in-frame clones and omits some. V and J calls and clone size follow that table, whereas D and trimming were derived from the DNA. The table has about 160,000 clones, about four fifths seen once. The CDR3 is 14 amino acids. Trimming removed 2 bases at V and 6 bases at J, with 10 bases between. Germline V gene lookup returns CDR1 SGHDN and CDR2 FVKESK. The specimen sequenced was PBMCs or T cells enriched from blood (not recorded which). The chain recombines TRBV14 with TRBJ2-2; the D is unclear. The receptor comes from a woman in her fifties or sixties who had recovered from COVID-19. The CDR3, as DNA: TGTGCCAGCAGCCAACAGGATTGGGCCGGGGAGCTGTTTTTT. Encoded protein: CASSQQDWAGELFF.